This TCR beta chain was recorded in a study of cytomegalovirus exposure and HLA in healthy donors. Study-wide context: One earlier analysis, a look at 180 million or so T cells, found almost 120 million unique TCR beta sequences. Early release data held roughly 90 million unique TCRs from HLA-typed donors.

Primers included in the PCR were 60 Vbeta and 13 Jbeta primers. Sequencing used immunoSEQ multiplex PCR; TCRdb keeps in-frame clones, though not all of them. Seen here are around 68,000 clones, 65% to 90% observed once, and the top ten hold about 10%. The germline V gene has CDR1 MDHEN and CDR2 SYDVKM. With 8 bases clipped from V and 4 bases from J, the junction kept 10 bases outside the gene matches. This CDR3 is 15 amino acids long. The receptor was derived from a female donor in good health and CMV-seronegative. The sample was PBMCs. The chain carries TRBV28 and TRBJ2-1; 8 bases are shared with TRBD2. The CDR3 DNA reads TGTGCCAGCCTGGTCGGGGGGGCGCGTTACAATGAGCAGTTCTTC. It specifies CASLVGGARYNEQFF.